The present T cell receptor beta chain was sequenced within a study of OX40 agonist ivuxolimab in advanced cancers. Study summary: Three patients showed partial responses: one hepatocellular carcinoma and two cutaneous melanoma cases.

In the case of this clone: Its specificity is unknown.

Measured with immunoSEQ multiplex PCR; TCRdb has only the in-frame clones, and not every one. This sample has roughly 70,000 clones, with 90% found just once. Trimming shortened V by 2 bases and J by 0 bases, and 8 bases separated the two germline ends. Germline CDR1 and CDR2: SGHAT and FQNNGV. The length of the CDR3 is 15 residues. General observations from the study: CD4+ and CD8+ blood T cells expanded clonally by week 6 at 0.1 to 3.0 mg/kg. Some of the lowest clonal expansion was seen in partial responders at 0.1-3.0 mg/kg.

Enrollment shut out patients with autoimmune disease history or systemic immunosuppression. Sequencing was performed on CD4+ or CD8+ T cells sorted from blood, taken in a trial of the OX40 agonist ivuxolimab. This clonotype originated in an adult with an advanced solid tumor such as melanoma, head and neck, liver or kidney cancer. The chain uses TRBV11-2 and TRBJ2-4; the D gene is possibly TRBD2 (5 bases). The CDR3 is CASSLLGLAKNIQYF. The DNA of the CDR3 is TGTGCCAGCAGCTTATTAGGACTAGCCAAAAACATTCAGTACTTC.